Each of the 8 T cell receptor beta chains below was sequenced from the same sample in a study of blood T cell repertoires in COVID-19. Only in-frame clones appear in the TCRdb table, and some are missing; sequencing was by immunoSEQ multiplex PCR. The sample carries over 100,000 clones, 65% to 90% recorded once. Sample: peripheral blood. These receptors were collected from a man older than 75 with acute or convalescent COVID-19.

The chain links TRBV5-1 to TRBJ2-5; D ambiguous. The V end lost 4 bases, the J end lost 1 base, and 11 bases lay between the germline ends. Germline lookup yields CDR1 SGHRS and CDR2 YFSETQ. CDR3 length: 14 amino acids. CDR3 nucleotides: TGCGCCAGCAGCGCAACTACCCGCCAAGAGACCCAGTACTTC. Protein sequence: CASSATTRQETQYF.

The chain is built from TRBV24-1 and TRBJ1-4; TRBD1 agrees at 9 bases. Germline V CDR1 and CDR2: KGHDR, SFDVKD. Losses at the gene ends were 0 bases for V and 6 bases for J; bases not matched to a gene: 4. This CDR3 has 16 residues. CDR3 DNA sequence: TGTGCCACCAGTGATTTGGGGACAGGGATGGATGAAAAACTGTTTTTT. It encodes CATSDLGTGMDEKLFF.

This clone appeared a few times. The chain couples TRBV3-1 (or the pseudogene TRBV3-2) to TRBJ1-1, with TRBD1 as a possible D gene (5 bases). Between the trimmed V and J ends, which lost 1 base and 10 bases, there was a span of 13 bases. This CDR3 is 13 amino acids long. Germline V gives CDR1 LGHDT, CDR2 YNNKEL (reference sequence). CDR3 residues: CASSQVAGRRAFF. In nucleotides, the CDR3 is TGTGCCAGCAGCCAAGTTGCAGGGCGAAGAGCTTTCTTT.

Here the CDR3 reads CASSFSGTGKTGANVLTF. In DNA form, the CDR3 reads TGTGCCAGCAGTTTTTCCGGGACAGGGAAAACCGGGGCCAACGTCCTGACTTTC. This sequence joins TRBV25-1 and TRBJ2-6; 9 bases fit TRBD1. Per the germline V gene, CDR1 is MGHDK and CDR2 is SYGVNS. V gave up 5 bases and J gave up 4 bases; unmatched junction bases: 12. CDR3 length: 18 amino acids.

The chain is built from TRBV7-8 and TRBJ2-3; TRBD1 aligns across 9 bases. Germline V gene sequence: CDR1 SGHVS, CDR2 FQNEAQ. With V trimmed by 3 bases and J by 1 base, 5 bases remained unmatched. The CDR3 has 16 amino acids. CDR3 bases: TGTGCCAGCAGCTTTCTGACAGGGGGTGGCACAGATACGCAGTATTTT. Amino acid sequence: CASSFLTGGGTDTQYF.

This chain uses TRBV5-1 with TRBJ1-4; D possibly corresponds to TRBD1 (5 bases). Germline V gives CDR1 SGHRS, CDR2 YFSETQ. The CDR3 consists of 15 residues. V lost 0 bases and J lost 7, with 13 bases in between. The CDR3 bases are TGCGCCAGCAGCTTGGCCGGGGGTGACGGTGAAAAACTGTTTTTT. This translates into CASSLAGGDGEKLFF. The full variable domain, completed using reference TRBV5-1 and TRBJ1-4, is KAGVTQTPRYLIKTRGQQVTLSCSPISGHRSVSWYQQTPGQGLQFLFEYFSETQRNKGNFPGRFSGRQFSNSRSEMNVSTLELGDSALYLCASSLAGGDGEKLFFGSGTQLSVL.

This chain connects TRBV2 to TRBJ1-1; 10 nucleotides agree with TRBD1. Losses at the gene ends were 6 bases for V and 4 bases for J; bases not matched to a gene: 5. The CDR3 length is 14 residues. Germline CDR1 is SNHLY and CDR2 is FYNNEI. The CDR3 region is CASRLTGGITEAFF. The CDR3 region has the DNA TGTGCCAGCAGGTTGACAGGGGGCATCACTGAAGCTTTCTTT.

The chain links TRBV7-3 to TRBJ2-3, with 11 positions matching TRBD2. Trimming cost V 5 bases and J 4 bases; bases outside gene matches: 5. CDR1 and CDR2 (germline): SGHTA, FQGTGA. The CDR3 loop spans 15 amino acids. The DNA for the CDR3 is TGTGCCAGCAGCCCTAGCGGGAGGTCTTCAGATACGCAGTATTTT. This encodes CASSPSGRSSDTQYF.